Listed below are T cell receptor beta chains from one sample, sequenced in a study of T cells in Graves' hyperthyroidism and ophthalmopathy. TCRdb fed the multiplex PCR reads into MiXCR, producing one record per CDR3 protein. Among 560,000 or so distinct CDR3 sequences, around 45% were seen once, and the ten largest hold about 8.2%. Source material: peripheral blood or thyroid tissue (not recorded which). These receptors originate from a woman between 18 and 29 years old with Graves' hyperthyroidism. The CDR3 runs from the conserved cysteine through the conserved F or W. Each record gives: D gene, clone size, V gene, J gene, CDR3 DNA, CDR3 protein. The D gene is left open where the match is weak. Size values are once, few and many counts, or a class for expanded clones, and some rows have none.

d_gene: TRBD2; abundance: NA; v_gene: TRBV10-3; j_gene: TRBJ2-7; CDR3nt: TGTGCCATCCCCTCTGGTAGCGGGAGATCCTACGAGCAGTACTTC; CDR3aa: CAIPSGSGRSYEQYF
d_gene: TRBD1; abundance: NA; v_gene: TRBV19; j_gene: TRBJ1-5; CDR3nt: TGTGCCACCTCAACAGGGGCAGGTCAGCCCCAGCATTTT; CDR3aa: CATSTGAGQPQHF
d_gene: TRBD1; abundance: NA; v_gene: TRBV10-3; j_gene: TRBJ1-2; CDR3nt: TGTGCCATCAGTGGGGGGACAGGGGATGGCTACACCTTC; CDR3aa: CAISGGTGDGYTF
d_gene: TRBD1; abundance: NA; v_gene: TRBV10-3; j_gene: TRBJ1-1; CDR3nt: TGTGCCAGCAGTCCCCGAACAGGGGGCGGTTGGGCTGAAGCTTTCTTT; CDR3aa: CASSPRTGGGWAEAFF
d_gene: NA; abundance: few; v_gene: TRBV5-1; j_gene: TRBJ1-1; CDR3nt: TGCGCCAGCAGTATGGACACCTCTTTTGTAGAGACTGAAGCTTTCTTT; CDR3aa: CASSMDTSFVETEAFF
d_gene: NA; abundance: many; v_gene: TRBV2; j_gene: TRBJ1-2; CDR3nt: TGTGCCAGCAGTCCCCAATCGGCTGGCTACACCTTC; CDR3aa: CASSPQSAGYTF
d_gene: NA; abundance: many; v_gene: TRBV2; j_gene: TRBJ2-5; CDR3nt: TGTGCCAGCAGTGACTCGCCGGAGACCCAGTACTTC; CDR3aa: CASSDSPETQYF
d_gene: NA; abundance: NA; v_gene: TRBV2; j_gene: TRBJ2-5; CDR3nt: TGTGCCAGCAGTGAAGGGTCAGGGGCATCGGAGACCCAGTACTTC; CDR3aa: CASSEGSGASETQYF
d_gene: NA; abundance: NA; v_gene: TRBV9; j_gene: TRBJ1-5; CDR3nt: TGTGCCAGCAGCGAGGGGGTCGGCCGCAATCAGCCCCAGCATTTT; CDR3aa: CASSEGVGRNQPQHF
d_gene: TRBD2; abundance: NA; v_gene: TRBV10-3; j_gene: TRBJ2-7; CDR3nt: TGTGCCATCAGTGGGACTAGCGGGACCTACGAGCAGTACTTC; CDR3aa: CAISGTSGTYEQYF
d_gene: NA; abundance: many; v_gene: TRBV2; j_gene: TRBJ1-6; CDR3nt: TGTGCCAGCAGTTTGAAGGCCGGTAATTCACCCCTCCACTTT; CDR3aa: CASSLKAGNSPLHF
d_gene: NA; abundance: many; v_gene: TRBV12-3/TRBV12-4; j_gene: TRBJ1-2; CDR3nt: TGTGCCAGCAGTTTGCTCCAGGCAGGGTATGGCTACACCTTC; CDR3aa: CASSLLQAGYGYTF
d_gene: NA; abundance: NA; v_gene: TRBV10-3; j_gene: TRBJ2-7; CDR3nt: TGTGCCATCAGTACCCAGGGAATCTCCTACGAGCAGTACTTC; CDR3aa: CAISTQGISYEQYF
d_gene: TRBD1; abundance: NA; v_gene: TRBV2; j_gene: TRBJ1-2; CDR3nt: TGTGCCAGCAGTGGACAGGGTCCCCACTATGGCTACACCTTC; CDR3aa: CASSGQGPHYGYTF